The rows below give T cell receptor beta chains drawn from one sample of a study of a mutant IDH1 vaccine in newly diagnosed glioma. Repertoires were generated with immunoSEQ multiplex PCR, while TCRdb's copy carries only in-frame clones and drops some. This table has 40,000 to 45,000 clones, around 76% appearing once. Their antigens remain unidentified. This specimen was PBMCs, taken from a glioma patient whose treatment included an IDH1 peptide vaccine. The source is a man aged 45-60 years with glioma. Each CDR3 is given without its conserved first and last residue. Fields, in order: J gene, V gene, clone size, CDR3 length, CDR3 protein. Clone size is shown for a subset of rows, as once, few, many or a class of expanded clone.

>TRBJ1-5|TRBV6-6|NA|10
ASSFLGQPQH
>TRBJ2-3|TRBV30|NA|10
AWSEGRDTQY
>TRBJ1-4|TRBV5-1|NA|11
ASSLVAGEKLF
>TRBJ1-1|TRBV11-1|few|14
ASSLGVGQGNTEAF
>TRBJ1-1|TRBV2|once|12
ASSEGRVGTEAF
>TRBJ1-5|TRBV6-6|NA|11
ASRTDRNQPQH
>TRBJ1-2|TRBV19|NA|11
ASSTDGLYGYT
>TRBJ1-5|TRBV7-2|NA|11
ASSQNRNQPQH
>TRBJ2-3|TRBV7-9|NA|14
ASSLGRPGRADTQY
>TRBJ2-7|TRBV6-1|NA|12
ASRTGGPLGEQY
>TRBJ1-2|TRBV5-6|NA|12
ASSLPRTGDGYT
>TRBJ1-1|TRBV5-6|few|10
ASSRINTEAF
>TRBJ2-7|TRBV5-1|NA|9
ASSQTGLQY